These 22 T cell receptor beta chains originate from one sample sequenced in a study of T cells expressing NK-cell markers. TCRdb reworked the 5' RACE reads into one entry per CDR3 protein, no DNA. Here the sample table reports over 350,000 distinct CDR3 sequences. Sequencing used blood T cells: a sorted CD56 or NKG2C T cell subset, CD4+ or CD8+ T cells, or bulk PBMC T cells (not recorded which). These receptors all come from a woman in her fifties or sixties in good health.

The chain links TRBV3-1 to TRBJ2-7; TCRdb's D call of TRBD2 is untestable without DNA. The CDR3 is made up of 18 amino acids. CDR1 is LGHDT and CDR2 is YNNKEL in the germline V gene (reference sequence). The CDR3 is CASSRLAGDGMKSYEQYF.

CDR3 region: CASSLSVGMDEKLFF. The chain is built from TRBV12-3 or TRBV12-4 and TRBJ1-4. The CDR3 runs 15 residues.

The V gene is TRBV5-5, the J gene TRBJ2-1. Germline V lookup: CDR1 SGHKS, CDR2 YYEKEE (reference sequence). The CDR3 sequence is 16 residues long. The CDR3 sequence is CASSLDWSDSWNEQFF.

The CDR3 sequence: CSASRGYTEAFF. This sequence joins TRBV20-1 and TRBJ1-1; no DNA is available, so the TRBD1 call from TCRdb remains unchecked. Germline CDR1 is DFQATT and CDR2 is SNEGSKA (reference sequence). CDR3 length: 12 amino acids.

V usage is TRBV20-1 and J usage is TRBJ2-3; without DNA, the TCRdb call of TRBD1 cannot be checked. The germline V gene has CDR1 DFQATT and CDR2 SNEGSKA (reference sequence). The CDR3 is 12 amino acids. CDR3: CSPTGQSDTQYF.

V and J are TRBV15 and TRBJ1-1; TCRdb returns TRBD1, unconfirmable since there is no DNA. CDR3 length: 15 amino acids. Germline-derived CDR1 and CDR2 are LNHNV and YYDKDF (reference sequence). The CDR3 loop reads CATSTSFTGDTEAFF. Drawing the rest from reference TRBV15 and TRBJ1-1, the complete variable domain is DAMVIQNPRYQVTQFGKPVTLSCSQTLNHNVMYWYQQKSSQAPKLLFHYYDKDFNNEADTPDNFQSRRPNTSFCFLDIRSPGLGDTAMYLCATSTSFTGDTEAFFGQGTRLTVV.

The CDR3 loop reads CATSDFSGEGSGELFF. The J gene is TRBJ2-2, the V gene TRBV24-1; the TCRdb call, TRBD2, lacks DNA for checking. Looked up from germline, CDR1 is KGHDR and CDR2 is SFDVKD. The CDR3 totals 16 residues.

This CDR3 reads CASSSSGTRSEQFF. This chain connects TRBV11-2 to TRBJ2-1; TCRdb gives TRBD2 as the D gene, but with no DNA this cannot be confirmed. CDR1 is SGHAT and CDR2 is FQNNGV in the germline V gene. The CDR3 has 14 residues.

The CDR3 sequence is CSVDGREGAYNEQFF. V gene TRBV29-1 combines with J gene TRBJ2-1; the D gene TCRdb calls, TRBD2, cannot be checked with no DNA. This CDR3 contains 15 residues. Germline lookup yields CDR1 SQVTM and CDR2 ANQGSEA.

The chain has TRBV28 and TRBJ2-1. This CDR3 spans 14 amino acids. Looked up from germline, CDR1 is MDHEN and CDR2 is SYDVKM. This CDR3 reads CASQGNSGYNEQFF.

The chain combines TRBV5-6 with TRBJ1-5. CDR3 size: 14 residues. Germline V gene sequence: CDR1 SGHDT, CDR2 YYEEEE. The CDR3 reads CASSPDGENQPQHF.

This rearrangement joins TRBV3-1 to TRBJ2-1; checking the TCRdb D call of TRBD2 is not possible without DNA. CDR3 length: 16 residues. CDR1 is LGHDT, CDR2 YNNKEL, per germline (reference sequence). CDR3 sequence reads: CASSQGVSGYNNEQFF.

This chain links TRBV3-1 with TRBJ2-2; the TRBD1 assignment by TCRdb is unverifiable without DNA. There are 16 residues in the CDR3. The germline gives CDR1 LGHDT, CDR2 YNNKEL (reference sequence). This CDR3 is CASSPGHGVMVGELFF.

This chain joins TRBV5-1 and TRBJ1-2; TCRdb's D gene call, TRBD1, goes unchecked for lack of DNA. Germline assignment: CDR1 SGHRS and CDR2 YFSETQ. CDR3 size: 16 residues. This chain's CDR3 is CASSLTPPGQIYGYTF.

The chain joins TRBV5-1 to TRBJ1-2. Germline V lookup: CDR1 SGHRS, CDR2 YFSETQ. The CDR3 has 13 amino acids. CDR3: CASSLQSGDGYTF. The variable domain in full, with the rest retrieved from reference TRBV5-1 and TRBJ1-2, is KAGVTQTPRYLIKTRGQQVTLSCSPISGHRSVSWYQQTPGQGLQFLFEYFSETQRNKGNFPGRFSGRQFSNSRSEMNVSTLELGDSALYLCASSLQSGDGYTFGSGTRLTVV.

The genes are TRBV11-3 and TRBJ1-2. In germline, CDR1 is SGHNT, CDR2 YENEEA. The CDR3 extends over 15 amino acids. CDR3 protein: CASSATDGSDGGYTF.

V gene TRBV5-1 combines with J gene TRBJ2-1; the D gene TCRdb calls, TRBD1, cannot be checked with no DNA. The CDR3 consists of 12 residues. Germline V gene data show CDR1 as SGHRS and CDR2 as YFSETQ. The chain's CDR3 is CASRDSYNEQFF.

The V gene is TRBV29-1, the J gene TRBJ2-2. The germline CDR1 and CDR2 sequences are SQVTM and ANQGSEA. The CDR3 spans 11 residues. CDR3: CSVALTGELFF.

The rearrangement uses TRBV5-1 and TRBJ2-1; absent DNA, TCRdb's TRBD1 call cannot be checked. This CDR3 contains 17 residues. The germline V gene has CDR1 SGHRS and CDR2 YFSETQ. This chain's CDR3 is CASSLGGGNHGGNEQFF. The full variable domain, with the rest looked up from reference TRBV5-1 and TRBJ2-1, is KAGVTQTPRYLIKTRGQQVTLSCSPISGHRSVSWYQQTPGQGLQFLFEYFSETQRNKGNFPGRFSGRQFSNSRSEMNVSTLELGDSALYLCASSLGGGNHGGNEQFFGPGTRLTVL.

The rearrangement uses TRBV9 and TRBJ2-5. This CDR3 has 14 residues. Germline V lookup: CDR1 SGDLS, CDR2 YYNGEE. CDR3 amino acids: CASSVGVRLETQYF.

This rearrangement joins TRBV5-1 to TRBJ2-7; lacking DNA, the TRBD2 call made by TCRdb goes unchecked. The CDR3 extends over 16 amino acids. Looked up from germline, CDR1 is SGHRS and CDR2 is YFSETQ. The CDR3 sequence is CASSLVGGISSYEQYF.

CDR3: CASSLISGNTIYF. V gene TRBV11-2 combines with J gene TRBJ1-3. Germline CDR1 reads SGHAT; CDR2 reads FQNNGV. The length of the CDR3 is 13 residues.